Each of the 29 T cell receptor beta chains below was sequenced from the same sample in a study of blood T cell repertoires in COVID-19. Sequenced by immunoSEQ multiplex PCR; TCRdb stores in-frame clones only, minus some. Of 250,000 or so clones in the sample, under 85% were seen once. Sequencing input: peripheral blood. The receptors were gathered from a man aged 30 to 39 who had recovered from COVID-19.

A few counts support this clone. This chain uses TRBV24-1 with TRBJ2-2; weak D call: TRBD2 (5 bases). V lost 4 bases to trimming and J lost 6 bases, with 11 bases between them. Germline V gene data show CDR1 as KGHDR and CDR2 as SFDVKD. This CDR3 contains 14 residues. The CDR3 DNA sequence: TGTGCCACCAGTGACTTCAAGGGAGCCGGGGAGCTGTTTTTT. Translation gives CATSDFKGAGELFF.

This chain connects TRBV18 to TRBJ2-3, with 7 bases identical to TRBD1. The junction had 15 bases not matched to a gene; V was cut back by 3 bases and J by 3 bases. CDR1 and CDR2 from the germline V gene are KGHSH and LQKENI. The CDR3 spans 18 residues. The CDR3 region has the DNA TGTGCCAGCTCACCTAACCCGGCTACAGGGGCCGGGACAGATACGCAGTATTTT. This translates into CASSPNPATGAGTDTQYF.

This chain uses TRBV6-5 with TRBJ2-7; D is perhaps TRBD1 (5 bases). The CDR3 loop spans 13 amino acids. The germline V gene encodes CDR1 MNHEY and CDR2 SVGAGI. Trimming shortened V by 6 bases and J by 3 bases, and 12 bases separated the two germline ends. CDR3 sequence: CASRQKQGYEQYF. The CDR3 DNA sequence: TGTGCCAGCAGACAAAAGCAGGGCTACGAGCAGTACTTC.

The V call is TRBV7-9, the J call TRBJ2-1, with D possibly being TRBD1 (7 bases). The CDR3 runs to 16 residues. Germline V CDR1 and CDR2: SEHNR, FQNEAQ (reference sequence). Trimming removed 2 bases from V and 8 bases from J, with 19 bases in between. CDR3 nucleotides: TGTGCCAGCAGCTTACAGGGGGGAAAGATTTGGGATGAGCAGTTCTTC. Translated: CASSLQGGKIWDEQFF.

V usage is TRBV3-1 (or the pseudogene TRBV3-2) and J usage is TRBJ2-6; unclear D gene. Germline CDR1 LGHDT, CDR2 YNNKEL (reference sequence). Trimming shortened V by 4 bases and J by 2 bases, and 6 bases separated the two germline ends. This CDR3 is 14 amino acids long. Here the CDR3 reads CASSPSPGANVLTF. The DNA of the CDR3 is TGTGCCAGCAGCCCGAGCCCTGGGGCCAACGTCCTGACTTTC.

The gene calls are TRBV7-9 and TRBJ2-7; D is perhaps TRBD1 (6 bases). From germline, CDR1 is SEHNR and CDR2 FQNEAQ (reference sequence). V was shortened by 1 base and J by 3 bases, with 13 bases between the two germline ends. This CDR3 comprises 15 residues. The CDR3 here is CASSLGWGPNYEQYF. In DNA, the CDR3 is TGTGCCAGCAGCTTAGGGTGGGGGCCTAACTACGAGCAGTACTTC.

The CDR3: CASSQTGASYEQYF. DNA of the CDR3: TGTGCCAGCAGCCAGACAGGGGCATCCTACGAGCAGTACTTC. This chain joins TRBV13 and TRBJ2-7; 8 bases align to TRBD1. The CDR3 runs 14 residues. The germline V gene encodes CDR1 PRHDT and CDR2 FYEKMQ (reference sequence). V lost 5 bases, J lost 1 base, and 4 bases stayed unmatched.

In DNA, the CDR3 is TGTGCCAGCAGCGTAGTCCCGGGAAACAATGAGCAGTTCTTC. Its protein product is CASSVVPGNNEQFF. The chain has TRBV9 and TRBJ2-1, with a possible D match to TRBD2 (5 bases). Germline V lookup: CDR1 SGDLS, CDR2 YYNGEE. Trimming pared 0 bases from V and 5 bases from J, leaving 9 bases between. CDR3 length: 14 residues.

The CDR3 DNA reads as TGTGCCAGCAGTGCGGACAGGGAAAGCGACTATGGCTACACCTTC. The encoded protein is CASSADRESDYGYTF. This chain joins TRBV28 and TRBJ1-2, with TRBD1 identical over 8 bases. CDR1 and CDR2 (germline): MDHEN, SYDVKM. V was pared by 5 bases and J by 3 bases, with 8 bases of the junction left unmatched. The CDR3 is made up of 15 amino acids.

The V gene is TRBV7-2, the J gene TRBJ1-5; D gene ambiguous. Per the germline V gene, CDR1 is SGHTA and CDR2 is FQGNSA. The CDR3 loop spans 14 amino acids. The V end lost 1 base, the J end lost 4 bases, and 8 bases lay between the germline ends. In nucleotides, the CDR3 is TGTGCCAGCAGCTTAGAGCCCCTGAATCAGCCCCAGCATTTT. Residues: CASSLEPLNQPQHF.

V and J are TRBV6-5 and TRBJ1-4, with 7 bases lining up with TRBD1. This CDR3 has 16 residues. V lost 1 base and J lost 6; bases outside the gene matches: 8. The V gene's germline CDR1 is MNHEY and CDR2 SVGAGI. CDR3 protein: CASSYWRGQEDEKLFF. DNA for the CDR3: TGTGCCAGCAGTTACTGGAGGGGGCAGGAGGATGAAAAACTGTTTTTT.

The chain is built from TRBV19 and TRBJ2-1, with TRBD1 matching over 8 bases. J gave up 6 bases and V 7 bases, and 14 bases lay outside the gene matches. Germline CDR1 reads LNHDA; CDR2 reads SQIVND (reference sequence). The CDR3 has 16 amino acids. CDR3: CASKTEGQGLLNEQFF. CDR3 in DNA: TGTGCCAGTAAGACGGAAGGACAGGGCCTTCTCAATGAGCAGTTCTTC.

The genes are TRBV9 and TRBJ2-3, with 8 bases matching TRBD2. V trimming: 3 bases; J trimming: 1 base; junction bases outside the gene matches: 10. The CDR3 extends over 17 amino acids. Looked up from germline, CDR1 is SGDLS and CDR2 is YYNGEE. The CDR3 spells CASSAGLSGGGTDTQYF. For the CDR3, the DNA is TGTGCCAGCAGCGCGGGACTGAGCGGGGGAGGCACAGATACGCAGTATTTT.

V gene TRBV6-4 combines with J gene TRBJ1-5, with D unresolved. From germline, CDR1 is MRHNA and CDR2 SNTAGT. Trimming shortened V by 4 bases and J by 0 bases, and 10 bases separated the two germline ends. The CDR3 is 15 amino acids. The CDR3 nucleotides are TGTGCCAGCAGTGTTGAGGCAGATAGCAATCAGCCCCAGCATTTT. Translated: CASSVEADSNQPQHF.

V is TRBV6-2 or TRBV6-3 and J is TRBJ2-4; TRBD2 matches 9 bases. There are 15 residues in the CDR3. V shed 0 bases and J 5 bases; nucleotides not matched to a gene: 2. Per the germline V gene, CDR1 is MNHEY and CDR2 is SVGEGT. CDR3 sequence reads: CASSYSSSGENIQYF. In DNA, the CDR3 is TGTGCCAGCAGTTACTCGTCTAGCGGGGAAAACATTCAGTACTTC.

V usage is TRBV7-2 and J usage is TRBJ1-1, with no clear D. Germline V gene data show CDR1 as SGHTA and CDR2 as FQGNSA. V gave up 7 bases and J gave up 3 bases, with 15 bases separating them. The CDR3 has 14 residues. CDR3 in DNA: TGTGCCAGCACTAGACCTGGGAGTTACACTGAAGCTTTCTTT. Its protein is CASTRPGSYTEAFF.

J is TRBJ2-4 and V is TRBV10-2; tentative D call: TRBD1 (5 bases). V shed 0 bases and J shed 15 bases, with 12 bases lying between them. This CDR3 contains 12 residues. Germline values: CDR1 WSHSY, CDR2 SAAADI. The CDR3 spells CASSESSGRGYF. For the CDR3, the DNA is TGCGCCAGCAGTGAGTCGTCAGGGCGAGGGTACTTC.

The chain carries TRBV27 and TRBJ2-2; 9 bases are shared with TRBD1. The length of the CDR3 is 14 residues. V shed 7 bases, J shed 8 bases, and the junction held 8 bases outside the gene matches. Germline CDR1 MNHEY, CDR2 SMNVEV (reference sequence). CDR3 sequence: CASTKWTGVGELFF. The CDR3, as DNA: TGTGCCAGCACCAAATGGACAGGGGTTGGGGAGCTGTTTTTT.

The chain combines TRBV7-3 with TRBJ2-1; D unresolved. Per germline, CDR1 SGHTA and CDR2 FQGTGA. The length of the CDR3 is 15 residues. V dropped 5 bases and J dropped 0 bases, with 11 bases sitting between them. The CDR3 region has the DNA TGTGCCAGCAGCCCGACACCGAGCTCCTACAATGAGCAGTTCTTC. Translating it yields CASSPTPSSYNEQFF. Using reference TRBV7-3 and TRBJ2-1 for the parts outside the CDR3, the full variable domain is GAGVSQTPSNKVTEKGKYVELRCDPISGHTALYWYRQSLGQGPEFLIYFQGTGAADDSGLPNDRFFAVRPEGSVSTLKIQRTERGDSAVYLCASSPTPSSYNEQFFGPGTRLTVL.

CDR3 bases: TGTGCCAGCAGCCCCCAAGGACAGGGGGGAGACTACGAGCAGTACTTC. It encodes CASSPQGQGGDYEQYF. The chain joins TRBV4-2 to TRBJ2-7; 10 bases are shared with TRBD1. V was clipped by 4 bases and J by 3 bases; unmatched bases: 9. The CDR3 contains 16 residues. Germline CDR1 is LGHNA and CDR2 is YNFKEQ.

The rearrangement uses TRBV7-6 and TRBJ2-5; 13 bases map to TRBD2. The CDR3 has 16 amino acids. Germline lookup yields CDR1 SGHVS and CDR2 FNYEAQ. With V trimmed by 5 bases and J by 1 base, 4 bases remained unmatched. CDR3 DNA: TGTGCCAGCAGCCCGGGACTAGCGGGGCTCCAAGAGACCCAGTACTTC. It encodes CASSPGLAGLQETQYF.

This clone was observed at least ten times. The chain is built from TRBV6-5 and TRBJ2-5, with D possibly TRBD2 on 6 matching bases. The V end was cut by 0 bases, the J end by 4 bases, with 9 bases between. Germline CDR1 and CDR2: MNHEY and SVGAGI. The CDR3 consists of 14 residues. CDR3 loop: CASSYSAGRETQYF. CDR3 coding DNA: TGTGCCAGCAGTTACTCCGCGGGGCGAGAGACCCAGTACTTC.

V usage is TRBV7-3 and J usage is TRBJ2-1, with TRBD1 as a possible D gene (6 bases). The V and J ends lost 3 bases and 6 bases respectively, with 9 bases between them. Germline CDR1 and CDR2: SGHTA and FQGTGA. There are 13 residues in the CDR3. The CDR3 DNA is TGTGCCAGCAGCTTGGGACAAGCCAATGAGCAGTTCTTC. It is translated as CASSLGQANEQFF. Full variable domain (rest looked up from reference TRBV7-3 and TRBJ2-1): GAGVSQTPSNKVTEKGKYVELRCDPISGHTALYWYRQSLGQGPEFLIYFQGTGAADDSGLPNDRFFAVRPEGSVSTLKIQRTERGDSAVYLCASSLGQANEQFFGPGTRLTVL.

V gene TRBV28 combines with J gene TRBJ1-1; D gene ambiguous. The CDR3 is 12 amino acids. CDR1 is MDHEN and CDR2 is SYDVKM in the germline V gene. V lost 8 bases and J lost 5, with 12 bases in between. The CDR3 coding sequence is TGTGCCAGCGCATGGGCGGGGACTGAAGCTTTCTTT. Encoded protein: CASAWAGTEAFF.

The chain employs TRBV7-3 and TRBJ1-6, with TRBD1 as a possible D gene (5 bases). Germline V gene lookup returns CDR1 SGHTA and CDR2 FQGTGA. Trimming took 1 base from V and 8 from J, leaving 12 bases between them. The CDR3 is 15 residues long. As DNA, the CDR3 is TGTGCCAGCAGCTTAAGAGGCAGGGCCTATTCACCCCTCCACTTT. Translated: CASSLRGRAYSPLHF. The variable domain in full, completed from reference TRBV7-3 and TRBJ1-6, reads GAGVSQTPSNKVTEKGKYVELRCDPISGHTALYWYRQSLGQGPEFLIYFQGTGAADDSGLPNDRFFAVRPEGSVSTLKIQRTERGDSAVYLCASSLRGRAYSPLHFGNGTRLTVT.

The V and J genes are TRBV2 and TRBJ1-5; 7 bases map to TRBD1. The germline V gene has CDR1 SNHLY and CDR2 FYNNEI. J lost 4 bases, V lost 3 bases, and 6 bases had no gene match. The CDR3 is made up of 15 amino acids. CDR3 in amino acids: CASSEVGQLNQPQHF. As DNA, the CDR3 is TGTGCCAGCAGTGAGGTGGGACAGCTAAATCAGCCCCAGCATTTT.

The CDR3 spells CSVSRATVQETQYF. The CDR3 DNA reads TGCAGCGTAAGCAGGGCGACCGTTCAAGAGACCCAGTACTTC. V is TRBV29-1 and J is TRBJ2-5, with TRBD1 as a possible D gene (5 bases). The CDR3 covers 14 residues. CDR1 and CDR2 from the germline V gene are SQVTM and ANQGSEA. Between the trimmed V and J ends, which lost 6 bases and 2 bases, there was a span of 16 bases. Based on the CDR3 plus reference TRBV29-1 and TRBJ2-5, the full variable domain is SAVISQKPSRDICQRGTSLTIQCQVDSQVTMMFWYRQQPGQSLTLIATANQGSEATYESGFVIDKFPISRPNLTFSTLTVSNMSPEDSSIYLCSVSRATVQETQYFGPGTRLLVL.

The genes are TRBV10-3 and TRBJ1-2; D might be TRBD1 (5 bases). Germline V gene sequence: CDR1 ENHRY, CDR2 SYGVKD. The CDR3 length is 13 residues. Trimming stripped 8 bases from V and 5 bases from J, with 15 bases between. This CDR3 reads CAIVQVLEYGYTF. For the CDR3, the DNA is TGTGCCATCGTACAGGTACTCGAGTATGGCTACACCTTC.

V gene TRBV5-1 combines with J gene TRBJ2-1, with 11 bases lining up with TRBD2. The V gene's germline CDR1 is SGHRS and CDR2 YFSETQ. The ends lost 4 bases at V and 7 bases at J; junction bases unmatched: 10. The CDR3 runs 16 residues. The CDR3 protein is CASSHGLAGSRNEQFF. The CDR3 DNA sequence: TGCGCCAGCAGCCACGGACTAGCGGGTAGTCGGAATGAGCAGTTCTTC.